One sample yielded the 10 T cell receptor beta chains listed below, sequenced in a study of cytotoxic CD8 clonotypes in ibrutinib-treated CLL. Clones were sequenced by immunoSEQ multiplex PCR, and TCRdb holds only the in-frame ones, with some missing. In the table there are some 140,000 clones, approximately 81% of which are singletons. Sample: PBMCs, taken after 24 months of ibrutinib treatment. The receptors were sampled from a human donor with chronic lymphocytic leukemia.

The chain links TRBV5-1 to TRBJ2-2; D is possibly TRBD2 (6 bases). V was pared by 1 base and J by 4 bases, with 11 bases between. The CDR3 has 15 amino acids. The germline V gene encodes CDR1 SGHRS and CDR2 YFSETQ. This chain's CDR3 is CASSLLGLSTGELFF. CDR3 coding DNA: TGCGCCAGCAGCTTGTTGGGACTGAGCACCGGGGAGCTGTTTTTT.

V and J are TRBV7-8 and TRBJ1-2; the D is unclear. The V end was cut by 1 base, the J end by 8 bases, with 8 bases between. In germline, CDR1 is SGHVS, CDR2 FQNEAQ. CDR3 length: 12 amino acids. The chain's CDR3 is CASSLGLPGYTF. The CDR3 DNA is TGTGCCAGCAGCTTAGGCCTCCCGGGCTACACCTTC.

CDR3 loop: CATRRQKNTGELFF. For the CDR3, the DNA is TGTGCCACCAGGCGGCAGAAGAACACCGGGGAGCTGTTTTTT. The V call is TRBV6-5, the J call TRBJ2-2; D gene uncertain. The CDR3 totals 14 residues. Deletions cut 10 bases from V and 1 base from J, with 13 bases between. Germline-derived CDR1 and CDR2 are MNHEY and SVGAGI.

The V gene is TRBV28, the J gene TRBJ1-5; 7 bases agree with TRBD1. V dropped 5 bases and J dropped 0; count of bases not matched to a gene: 10. The CDR3 totals 17 residues. Germline assignment: CDR1 MDHEN and CDR2 SYDVKM. For the CDR3, the DNA is TGTGCCAGCAGTAGAAGGGGACAGCCATATAGCAATCAGCCCCAGCATTTT. Translation gives CASSRRGQPYSNQPQHF.

V gene TRBV7-2 combines with J gene TRBJ2-5; the D is unclear. Germline CDR1 reads SGHTA; CDR2 reads FQGNSA. This CDR3 contains 12 residues. V gave up 1 base and J gave up 5 bases, with 5 bases separating them. Here the CDR3 reads CASSLGMETQYF. CDR3 nucleotides: TGTGCCAGCAGCTTAGGGATGGAGACCCAGTACTTC.

The chain has TRBV19 and TRBJ1-2; 8 bases agree with TRBD1. After removal of 7 bases from V and 7 bases from J, the junction contained 8 bases not matched to a gene. This CDR3 is 13 amino acids long. CDR1 and CDR2 from the germline V gene are LNHDA and SQIVND (reference sequence). DNA for the CDR3: TGTGCCAGTACCAGGGGGCAGGGAGCTGGCTACACCTTC. Protein product: CASTRGQGAGYTF.

This clone was detected a few times. This chain joins TRBV28 and TRBJ1-6; TRBD1 agrees at 11 bases. In germline, CDR1 is MDHEN, CDR2 SYDVKM. J gave up 7 bases and V 3 bases, and 8 bases lay outside the gene matches. The CDR3 is made up of 17 amino acids. CDR3 nucleotides: TGTGCCAGCAGTTTCTTGGACAGGGGGCTGAGGAATTCACCCCTCCACTTT. Protein: CASSFLDRGLRNSPLHF.

This clone was found a few times. The chain couples TRBV28 to TRBJ1-2, with D uncertain. The CDR3 sequence is 12 residues long. The germline V gene encodes CDR1 MDHEN and CDR2 SYDVKM. V lost 6 bases and J 13 bases, leaving 18 bases between the germline ends. CDR3 DNA sequence: TGTGCCAGCAGCCGTCTCACAACGTTCAGCACCTTC. Translating gives CASSRLTTFSTF.

V is TRBV2 and J is TRBJ2-1; 9 bases line up with TRBD2. V shed 2 bases, J shed 6 bases, and the junction held 8 bases outside the gene matches. The CDR3 sequence is 16 residues long. Germline-derived CDR1 and CDR2 are SNHLY and FYNNEI. CDR3 residues: CASSEPLAGRSNEQFF. DNA for the CDR3: TGTGCCAGCAGTGAACCCCTAGCGGGGAGGAGCAATGAGCAGTTCTTC.

The V call is TRBV9, the J call TRBJ1-1, with a weak D call TRBD1 (5 bases). The germline CDR1 and CDR2 sequences are SGDLS and YYNGEE. The CDR3 is 12 residues long. V dropped 0 bases and J dropped 7 bases, with 7 bases sitting between them. In DNA, the CDR3 is TGTGCCAGCAGCGTAGGGGACGGTGAAGCTTTCTTT. Protein sequence: CASSVGDGEAFF.